This T cell receptor beta chain was recovered during a study of blood T cell repertoires in COVID-19. Profiling relied on immunoSEQ multiplex PCR, and the TCRdb table lists in-frame clones only, not all of them. The top ten clones hold under 3.5% of a sample with about 160,000 clones, approximately 83% of them seen once. This CDR3 region has 13 residues. Input material: peripheral blood. This chain joins TRBV21-1 and TRBJ2-1; TRBD2 was called by the table and not checked on the DNA. TRBV21-1 is designated a pseudogene. The receptor was isolated from a man between 65 and 85 years old with acute or convalescent COVID-19. Written as DNA, the CDR3 is TGTGCCAGCAACTTCACGGGAGTCAATGAGCAGTTCTTC. This translates into CASNFTGVNEQFF.